Detailed here is one T cell receptor beta chain. As processed by the authors: How many nucleated cells were present was estimated from reference gene primer amplification. Sequenced by immunoSEQ multiplex PCR; TCRdb stores in-frame clones only, minus some. V, J and clone size were drawn from that table, and D and trimming were deduced from the DNA. The sample carries a few hundred thousand clones, around 80% recorded once. The sample originates from a study of blood T cell repertoires in COVID-19. Study-level background: The analysed material was cDNA or gDNA that came from T cells, B-cell-depleted T cells, or PBMCs.

V was cut by 6 bases and J by 1 base, with 14 bases left in between. This CDR3 is 15 amino acids long. Germline V gene lookup returns CDR1 MNHEY and CDR2 SVGAGI. Cohorts were assigned according to the clinical history that participants reported. This TCR was recovered from a man aged 40-50 years who had been exposed to COVID-19. The source material was PBMCs or T cells enriched from blood (not recorded which). This chain uses TRBV6-5 with TRBJ2-3; no firm D call. In nucleotides, the CDR3 is TGTGCCAGCAGCGTCCGGAGCGTGGGCACAGATACGCAGTATTTT. It translates to CASSVRSVGTDTQYF.